This T cell receptor (beta chain) appears in the sequencing data of a study of cytomegalovirus exposure and HLA in healthy donors. The CDR3 sequence is 14 residues long. Looked up from germline, CDR1 is MDHEN and CDR2 is SYDVKM. After removal of 4 bases from V and 10 bases from J, the junction contained 5 bases not matched to a gene. A multiplex PCR was run with 60 Vbeta primers and 13 Jbeta primers. The repertoire was sequenced with immunoSEQ multiplex PCR; TCRdb's copy has only in-frame clones and lacks some. The repertoire holds fewer than 120,000 clones, with around 87% as singletons. Regarding the study as a whole: Later analysis identified a missense DCLRE1C variant that was linked to TCR beta V- and J-gene trimming. Indistinguishable V segments, including TRBV6-2 and TRBV6-3, were excluded. The study flagged about 150 TCR beta chains as cytomegalovirus-associated.

Comments on this clone: Its specificity is not known.

The sequencing input was PBMCs. The sequence was obtained from a man aged 35 to 55 in good health and CMV-seronegative. The genes are TRBV28 and TRBJ1-6, with 9 bases fitting TRBD1. The DNA for the CDR3 is TGTGCCAGCAGTTCCAGACAGGGGGGATCACCCCTCCACTTT. This encodes CASSSRQGGSPLHF.